Listed below are T cell receptor beta chains from one sample, sequenced in a study of shared clonotypes between healthy human individuals. TCRdb keeps only in-frame clones here, not all; method: immunoSEQ multiplex PCR. This table holds 1.5 million to 2.5 million clones, roughly 94% found once. The sequenced sample was naive CD8+ T cells sorted from blood. The receptors originated from a man younger than 35 in good health. CDR3s include the opening cysteine and the closing phenylalanine or tryptophan. Each record gives: clone size, J gene, D gene, V gene, CDR3 DNA, CDR3 protein. The D gene is left open where the match is weak. Not every row has a clone size; where given, it reads once, few, many or a size class.

clone_size: .
j_call: TRBJ2-7
d_call: .
v_call: TRBV19
cdr3_nt: TGTGCCAGTAGTTCAGGCTTCTCCTACGAGCAGTACTTC
cdr3_aa: CASSSGFSYEQYF

clone_size: .
j_call: TRBJ1-1
d_call: .
v_call: TRBV29-1
cdr3_nt: TGCAGCGTTGAGAAAGGACCCTTGAACACTGAAGCTTTCTTT
cdr3_aa: CSVEKGPLNTEAFF

clone_size: .
j_call: TRBJ1-2
d_call: .
v_call: TRBV19
cdr3_nt: TGTGCCAGTAGTATAGATCACCGCCCAGCTAACTATGGCTACGCCTTC
cdr3_aa: CASSIDHRPANYGYAF

clone_size: .
j_call: TRBJ2-7
d_call: .
v_call: TRBV27
cdr3_nt: TGTGCCAGCAGTTCCAATGGGGCAGTTCAGTACTTC
cdr3_aa: CASSSNGAVQYF

clone_size: .
j_call: TRBJ2-1
d_call: .
v_call: TRBV9
cdr3_nt: TGTGCCAGCAGCGTTTCGGGGGTAACCTACAATGAGCAGTTCTTC
cdr3_aa: CASSVSGVTYNEQFF

clone_size: .
j_call: TRBJ2-1
d_call: .
v_call: TRBV20-1
cdr3_nt: TGCAGTGCCCGGGGATACAATGAGCAGTTCTTC
cdr3_aa: CSARGYNEQFF

clone_size: .
j_call: TRBJ2-1
d_call: TRBD2
v_call: TRBV19
cdr3_nt: TGTGCCAGTTCTAGCGGTGGGGAGAGCTACAATGAGCAGTTCTTC
cdr3_aa: CASSSGGESYNEQFF

clone_size: .
j_call: TRBJ2-1
d_call: .
v_call: TRBV5-1
cdr3_nt: TGCGCCAGCAGCCCCCGTGCGGCGGGGTCCTACAATGAGCAGTTCTTC
cdr3_aa: CASSPRAAGSYNEQFF

clone_size: .
j_call: TRBJ2-5
d_call: .
v_call: TRBV10-3
cdr3_nt: TGTGCCATCAGTGGGACCAGGGAGACCCAGTACTTC
cdr3_aa: CAISGTRETQYF

clone_size: .
j_call: TRBJ2-7
d_call: TRBD1
v_call: TRBV9
cdr3_nt: TGTGCCAGCAGCGAGGGGGCGCAATCCTACGAGCAGTACTTC
cdr3_aa: CASSEGAQSYEQYF

clone_size: .
j_call: TRBJ1-2
d_call: .
v_call: TRBV7-9
cdr3_nt: TGTGCCAGCAGCCGCGAAAGGACCCGGGACACTAACTATGGCTACACCTTC
cdr3_aa: CASSRERTRDTNYGYTF

clone_size: .
j_call: TRBJ2-7
d_call: TRBD1
v_call: TRBV27
cdr3_nt: TGTGCCAGCAGTTTCTCTCAGACAGGGAGTTACGAGCAGTACTTC
cdr3_aa: CASSFSQTGSYEQYF

clone_size: .
j_call: TRBJ2-2
d_call: .
v_call: TRBV7-8
cdr3_nt: TGTGCCAGCAGCTTAAACCGGGAGAACACCGGGGAGCTGTTTTTT
cdr3_aa: CASSLNRENTGELFF

clone_size: .
j_call: TRBJ2-7
d_call: .
v_call: TRBV13
cdr3_nt: TGTGCCAGCAGCTTAGGCTCTCACGAGCAGTACTTC
cdr3_aa: CASSLGSHEQYF

clone_size: once
j_call: TRBJ2-7
d_call: .
v_call: TRBV5-1
cdr3_nt: TGCGCCAGCAGCTTGGCCCCGGACAGCTACTCCCTATACGAGCAGTACTTC
cdr3_aa: CASSLAPDSYSLYEQYF

clone_size: .
j_call: TRBJ1-2
d_call: .
v_call: TRBV21-1
cdr3_nt: TGTGCCATCCCCATTCCACTTATTTCTGGCTACACCTTC
cdr3_aa: CAIPIPLISGYTF

clone_size: .
j_call: TRBJ2-2
d_call: .
v_call: TRBV6-5
cdr3_nt: TGTGCCAGCAATTACCGGGAGAACACCGGGGAGCTGTTTTTT
cdr3_aa: CASNYRENTGELFF

clone_size: .
j_call: TRBJ1-5
d_call: TRBD1
v_call: TRBV28
cdr3_nt: TGTGCCAGCAGTTTAAGGGGACAGGGCCAGGGAGGCAATCAGCCCCAGCATTTT
cdr3_aa: CASSLRGQGQGGNQPQHF

clone_size: once
j_call: TRBJ1-1
d_call: .
v_call: TRBV11-2
cdr3_nt: TGTGCCAGCACCCCCGGAAGTATTGGTTTGAACACTGAAGCTTTCTTT
cdr3_aa: CASTPGSIGLNTEAFF

clone_size: .
j_call: TRBJ2-7
d_call: TRBD1
v_call: TRBV13
cdr3_nt: TGTGCCAGCAGCTTAGAACCGGGACAGGAGCAGTACTTC
cdr3_aa: CASSLEPGQEQYF

clone_size: .
j_call: TRBJ2-3
d_call: .
v_call: TRBV7-4
cdr3_nt: TGTGCCAGCAGCTTACATCCCGGGCTGGGACTCCGGAGGGGTACGCAGTATTTT
cdr3_aa: CASSLHPGLGLRRGTQYF

clone_size: .
j_call: TRBJ2-7
d_call: TRBD1
v_call: TRBV29-1
cdr3_nt: TGCAGCGCCCGTCAGGGGGCCTACGAGCAGTACTTC
cdr3_aa: CSARQGAYEQYF

clone_size: .
j_call: TRBJ2-7
d_call: TRBD2
v_call: TRBV19
cdr3_nt: TGTGCCAGTAGTACCCGGGGGGAATCCTACGAGCAGTACTTC
cdr3_aa: CASSTRGESYEQYF

clone_size: .
j_call: TRBJ2-1
d_call: .
v_call: TRBV7-9
cdr3_nt: TGTGCCAGCAGCTTCGATCAGGGTGAGCAGTTCTTC
cdr3_aa: CASSFDQGEQFF